The next 18 T cell receptor beta chains were all read from a single sample in a study of CD8 T cells in ankylosing spondylitis. MiXCR, applied by TCRdb to the 5' RACE reads, yields one record per CDR3 protein. This table has about 140,000 distinct CDR3 sequences, 5.5% to 7.5% appearing once. Sequencing was performed on blood, either unsorted or a sorted T cell fraction (not recorded which). The receptors stem from a female donor with ankylosing spondylitis or in good health (not recorded which).

This clonotype came up many times. The genes are TRBV5-5 and TRBJ1-2, with 8 bases matching TRBD1. The CDR3 runs to 14 residues. V lost 6 bases, J lost 4 bases, and 8 bases stayed unmatched. In germline, CDR1 is SGHKS, CDR2 YYEKEE (reference sequence). The DNA for the CDR3 is TGTGCCAGCATTCCGGACAGGGTTTCCTATGGCTACACCTTC. Residues: CASIPDRVSYGYTF.

The rearrangement uses TRBV3-1 and TRBJ1-2; D possibly corresponds to TRBD1 (5 bases). V was cut by 5 bases and J by 7 bases, with 20 bases left in between. Germline V lookup: CDR1 LGHDT, CDR2 YNNKEL (reference sequence). This CDR3 has 15 amino acids. CDR3 amino acids: CASSTRDWPLRGYTF. CDR3 DNA sequence: TGTGCCAGCAGCACCCGGGACTGGCCTCTCCGTGGCTACACCTTC.

Many counts were recorded for this clonotype. V gene TRBV24-1 combines with J gene TRBJ2-2; D remains ambiguous. The CDR3 is made up of 18 amino acids. The V and J ends lost 5 bases and 3 bases respectively, with 21 bases between them. The germline gives CDR1 KGHDR, CDR2 SFDVKD. This chain's CDR3 is CATSAPGGFDLYTGELFF. The CDR3 nucleotides read TGTGCCACCAGTGCTCCGGGCGGTTTCGATCTGTACACCGGGGAGCTGTTTTTT.

This clonotype was recorded many times. The chain combines TRBV5-6 with TRBJ2-2; TRBD2 aligns across 13 bases. The CDR3 consists of 18 residues. Germline lookup yields CDR1 SGHDT and CDR2 YYEEEE. V was clipped by 1 base and J by 3 bases; unmatched bases: 6. CDR3 loop: CASSLRTSGGKHTGELFF. In DNA form, the CDR3 reads TGTGCCAGCAGCTTGAGGACTAGCGGGGGAAAGCACACCGGGGAGCTGTTTTTT.

At least ten counts were recorded for this clonotype. This sequence joins TRBV2 and TRBJ2-1; D perhaps matches TRBD1 (5 bases). The CDR3 covers 14 residues. The ends were cut back, 4 bases at V and 3 bases at J, with 10 bases in the middle. Germline values: CDR1 SNHLY, CDR2 FYNNEI. Written as DNA, the CDR3 is TGTGCCAGCAGTGGGCCCAGGGTCTACAATGAGCAGTTCTTC. The encoded protein is CASSGPRVYNEQFF. Complete variable domain (other parts from reference TRBV2 and TRBJ2-1): EPEVTQTPSHQVTQMGQEVILRCVPISNHLYFYWYRQILGQKVEFLVSFYNNEISEKSEIFDDQFSVERPDGSNFTLKIRSTKLEDSAMYFCASSGPRVYNEQFFGPGTRLTVL.

This clonotype has ten or more counts. The chain uses TRBV20-1 and TRBJ1-1, with no clear D. The V end was cut by 5 bases, the J end by 1 base, with 8 bases between. Germline CDR1 DFQATT, CDR2 SNEGSKA (reference sequence). The CDR3 length is 12 residues. The CDR3 coding sequence is TGCAGTGCTGGCCGGGCGAACACTGAAGCTTTCTTT. Translation: CSAGRANTEAFF.

This clonotype came up many times. The gene calls are TRBV5-1 and TRBJ2-3; D call uncertain. Trimming took off 5 bases at V and 5 bases at J, with 12 bases between the two ends. The germline V gene encodes CDR1 SGHRS and CDR2 YFSETQ. This CDR3 region has 13 residues. Written as DNA, the CDR3 is TGCGCCAGCAGTAGTCTCCTCGGAGATACGCAGTATTTT. Translated, it gives CASSSLLGDTQYF.

This clonotype was recorded many times. The chain uses TRBV7-2 and TRBJ1-5; D remains ambiguous. This CDR3 has 13 amino acids. The V gene lost 3 bases and the J gene lost 4 bases, with 7 bases spanning the gap. Germline CDR1 is SGHTA and CDR2 is FQGNSA. The CDR3 DNA is TGTGCCAGCAGCTTTTGGGAAAATCAGCCCCAGCATTTT. Translating it yields CASSFWENQPQHF.

This clonotype was found many times. The V gene is TRBV12-3 or TRBV12-4, the J gene TRBJ2-1; 14 bases align to TRBD2. V shed 6 bases and J 9 bases; nucleotides not matched to a gene: 4. The CDR3 is 14 amino acids. CDR3 region: CASRGTSGGPEQFF. Here the CDR3 DNA reads TGTGCCAGCAGGGGGACTAGCGGGGGTCCTGAGCAGTTCTTC.

This clonotype occurred many times. The CDR3 is CSAWTGGNYGYTF. DNA of the CDR3: TGCAGCGCCTGGACAGGGGGCAACTATGGCTACACCTTC. The gene calls are TRBV29-1 and TRBJ1-2; 11 bases fit TRBD1. There are 13 residues in the CDR3. From germline, CDR1 is SQVTM and CDR2 ANQGSEA. V shed 7 bases and J 2 bases; nucleotides not matched to a gene: 3.

This clonotype was observed at least ten times. The CDR3 sequence is CASSSSGYNNEQFF. DNA for the CDR3: TGTGCCAGCAGCTCATCGGGGTATAACAATGAGCAGTTCTTC. The V and J genes are TRBV7-2 and TRBJ2-1; maybe TRBD2 (5 bases). The germline V and J ends were trimmed by 4 bases and 5 bases, with 12 bases remaining between them. The CDR3 sequence is 14 residues long. The germline V gene encodes CDR1 SGHTA and CDR2 FQGNSA. Using reference TRBV7-2 and TRBJ2-1 for the parts outside the CDR3, the full variable domain is GAGVSQSPSNKVTEKGKDVELRCDPISGHTALYWYRQSLGQGLEFLIYFQGNSAPDKSGLPSDRFSAERTGGSVSTLTIQRTQQEDSAVYLCASSSSGYNNEQFFGPGTRLTVL.

This clonotype was observed at least ten times. The V gene is TRBV5-1, the J gene TRBJ2-1, with D possibly matching TRBD2 (6 bases). V gave up 4 bases and J gave up 6 bases, with 14 bases separating them. Germline-derived CDR1 and CDR2 are SGHRS and YFSETQ. The CDR3 spans 14 residues. DNA of the CDR3: TGCGCCAGCAGCAGGGACTTTTTCCTCAATGAGCAGTTCTTC. Translating it yields CASSRDFFLNEQFF. Filled out from reference TRBV5-1 and TRBJ2-1, the complete variable domain reads KAGVTQTPRYLIKTRGQQVTLSCSPISGHRSVSWYQQTPGQGLQFLFEYFSETQRNKGNFPGRFSGRQFSNSRSEMNVSTLELGDSALYLCASSRDFFLNEQFFGPGTRLTVL.

This clonotype was seen many times. The CDR3 reads CSARDQDRASYGYTF. The CDR3 DNA is TGCAGTGCTAGAGACCAGGACAGGGCGAGCTATGGCTACACCTTC. V usage is TRBV20-1 and J usage is TRBJ1-2; 8 nucleotides agree with TRBD1. The germline gives CDR1 DFQATT, CDR2 SNEGSKA (reference sequence). The J segment lost 4 bases and the V segment lost 0 bases, leaving 7 bases of the junction unmatched. The CDR3 is 15 residues long.

This clonotype was seen ten or more times. This sequence joins TRBV12-3 or TRBV12-4 and TRBJ1-2, with D possibly matching TRBD1 (6 bases). V was pared by 3 bases and J by 4 bases, with 9 bases between. The CDR3 has 13 amino acids. In DNA form, the CDR3 reads TGTGCCAGCAGTTTTGGGGGCATCTATGGCTACACCTTC. Encoded protein: CASSFGGIYGYTF.

At least ten counts were recorded for this clonotype. V gene TRBV20-1 combines with J gene TRBJ2-4; D is ambiguous. Germline V lookup: CDR1 DFQATT, CDR2 SNEGSKA (reference sequence). Trimming removed 6 bases at V and 6 bases at J, with 15 bases between. The CDR3 consists of 13 residues. Here the CDR3 reads CSALGQSGNIQYF. CDR3 coding DNA: TGCAGTGCCCTGGGTCAGTCTGGAAACATTCAGTACTTC.

This clonotype was seen ten or more times. The chain joins TRBV5-1 to TRBJ2-3; D gene ambiguous. The CDR3 extends over 14 amino acids. Trimming left V 2 bases short and J 2 bases short, with 9 bases between. Per germline, CDR1 SGHRS and CDR2 YFSETQ. CDR3 DNA sequence: TGCGCCAGCAGCTTAGACCCGAACACAGATACGCAGTATTTT. It specifies CASSLDPNTDTQYF.

The table lists this clonotype with many counts. The chain links TRBV9 to TRBJ1-2; no clear D gene. Germline V CDR1 and CDR2: SGDLS, YYNGEE. Trimming left V 1 base short and J 3 bases short, with 10 bases between. The CDR3 covers 14 residues. The CDR3 sequence is CASSVRERDYGYTF. As DNA, the CDR3 is TGTGCCAGCAGCGTAAGGGAACGAGACTATGGCTACACCTTC.

In this sample, this clonotype turned up many times. J is TRBJ2-3 and V is TRBV7-3; D uncertain. This CDR3 comprises 12 residues. Trimming cost V 2 bases and J 5 bases, with 5 bases left between them. CDR1 SGHTA and CDR2 FQGTGA come from the germline V gene. The chain's CDR3 is CASSLDEDTQYF. Here the CDR3 DNA reads TGTGCCAGCAGCTTAGATGAAGATACGCAGTATTTT.